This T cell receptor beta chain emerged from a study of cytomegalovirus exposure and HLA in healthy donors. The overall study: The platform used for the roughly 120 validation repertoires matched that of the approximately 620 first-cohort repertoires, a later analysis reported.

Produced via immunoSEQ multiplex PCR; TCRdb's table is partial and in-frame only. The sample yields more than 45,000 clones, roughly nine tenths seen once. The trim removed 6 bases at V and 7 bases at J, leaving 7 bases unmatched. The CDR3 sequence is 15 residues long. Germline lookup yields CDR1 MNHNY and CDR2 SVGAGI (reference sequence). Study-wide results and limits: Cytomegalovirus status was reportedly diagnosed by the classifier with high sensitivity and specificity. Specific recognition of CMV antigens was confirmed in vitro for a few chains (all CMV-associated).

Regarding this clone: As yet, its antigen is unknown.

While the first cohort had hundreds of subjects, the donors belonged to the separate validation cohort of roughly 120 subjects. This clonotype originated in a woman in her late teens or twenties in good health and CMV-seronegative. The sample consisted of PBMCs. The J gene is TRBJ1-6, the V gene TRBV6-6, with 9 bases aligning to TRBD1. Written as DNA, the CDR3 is TGTGCCAGCAGACCGCGGACAGGGGCCAATTCACCCCTCCACTTT. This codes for CASRPRTGANSPLHF.